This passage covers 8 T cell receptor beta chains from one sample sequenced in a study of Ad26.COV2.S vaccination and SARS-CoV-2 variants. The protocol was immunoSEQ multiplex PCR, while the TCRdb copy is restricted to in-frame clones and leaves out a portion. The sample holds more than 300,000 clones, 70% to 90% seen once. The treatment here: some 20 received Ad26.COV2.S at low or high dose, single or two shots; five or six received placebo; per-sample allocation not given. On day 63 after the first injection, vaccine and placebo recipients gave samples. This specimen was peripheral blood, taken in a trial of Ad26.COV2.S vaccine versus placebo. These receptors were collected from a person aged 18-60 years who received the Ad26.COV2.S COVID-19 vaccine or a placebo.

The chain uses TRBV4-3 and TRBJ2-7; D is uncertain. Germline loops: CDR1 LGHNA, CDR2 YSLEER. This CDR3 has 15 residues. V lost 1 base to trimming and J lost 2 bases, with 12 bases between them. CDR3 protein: CASSQGWGPTYEQYF. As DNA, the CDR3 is TGCGCCAGCAGCCAAGGTTGGGGTCCTACCTACGAGCAGTACTTC.

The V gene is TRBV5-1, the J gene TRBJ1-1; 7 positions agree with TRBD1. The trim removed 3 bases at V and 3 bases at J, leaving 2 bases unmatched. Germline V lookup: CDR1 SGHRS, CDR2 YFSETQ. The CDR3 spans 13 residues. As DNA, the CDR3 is TGCGCCAGCAGCTCGGGACAGTACACTGAAGCTTTCTTT. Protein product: CASSSGQYTEAFF.

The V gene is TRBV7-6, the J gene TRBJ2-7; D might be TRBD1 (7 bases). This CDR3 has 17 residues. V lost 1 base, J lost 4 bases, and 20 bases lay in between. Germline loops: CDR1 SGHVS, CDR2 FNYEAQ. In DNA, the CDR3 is TGTGCCAGCAGCTTAGGAGAGTGGGGGGACAGAATTTACGAGCAGTACTTC. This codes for CASSLGEWGDRIYEQYF.

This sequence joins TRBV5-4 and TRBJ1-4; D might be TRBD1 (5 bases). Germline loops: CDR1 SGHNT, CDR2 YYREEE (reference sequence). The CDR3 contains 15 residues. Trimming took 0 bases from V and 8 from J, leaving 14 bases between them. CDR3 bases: TGTGCCAGCAGCTTGGGGCGGGGCTCAATGGAAAAACTGTTTTTT. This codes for CASSLGRGSMEKLFF.

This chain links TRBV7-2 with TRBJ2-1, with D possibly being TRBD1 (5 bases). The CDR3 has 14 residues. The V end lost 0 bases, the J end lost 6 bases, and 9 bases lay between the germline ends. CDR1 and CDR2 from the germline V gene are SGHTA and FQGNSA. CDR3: CASSLARATNEQFF. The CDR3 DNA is TGTGCCAGCAGCTTAGCCAGGGCCACCAATGAGCAGTTCTTC.

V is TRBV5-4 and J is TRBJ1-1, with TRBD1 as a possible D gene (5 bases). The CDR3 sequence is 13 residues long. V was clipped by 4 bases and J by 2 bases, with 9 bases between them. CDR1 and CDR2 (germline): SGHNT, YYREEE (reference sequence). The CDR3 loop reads CASSQDINTEAFF. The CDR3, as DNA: TGTGCCAGCAGCCAGGACATTAACACTGAAGCTTTCTTT.

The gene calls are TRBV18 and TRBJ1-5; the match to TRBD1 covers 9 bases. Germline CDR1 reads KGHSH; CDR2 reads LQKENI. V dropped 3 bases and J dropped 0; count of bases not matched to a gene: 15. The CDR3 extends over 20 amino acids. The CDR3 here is CASSPGQGTGLIYSNQPQHF. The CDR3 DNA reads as TGTGCCAGCTCACCCGGACAGGGGACGGGGCTAATATATAGCAATCAGCCCCAGCATTTT.

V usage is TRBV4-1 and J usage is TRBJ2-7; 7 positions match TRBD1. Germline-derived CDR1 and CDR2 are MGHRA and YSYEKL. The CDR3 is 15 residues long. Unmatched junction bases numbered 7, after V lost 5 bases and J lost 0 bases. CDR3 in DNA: TGCGCCAGCAGCACCCGGACAGGAAACTCCTACGAGCAGTACTTC. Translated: CASSTRTGNSYEQYF.